This T cell receptor beta chain appears in the sequencing data of a study of T cell responses to AZD1222 COVID-19 vaccine. Overall study findings and caveats: Among AZD1222 vaccinees, only five to seven were seropositive at baseline.

On this clone itself: Antigen unknown.

Researchers grouped second doses given at about 4 or about 12 weeks into one pool. The data were produced by immunoSEQ multiplex PCR, yet TCRdb's version contains in-frame clones alone and is incomplete. The sample consists of more than 80,000 clones, about 91% of them appearing once. The CDR3 is made up of 15 amino acids. The V segment lost 5 bases and the J segment 9 bases; nucleotides outside the gene matches: 13. Germline values: CDR1 SNHLY, CDR2 FYNNEI. The V gene is TRBV2, the J gene TRBJ2-1; 7 positions match TRBD2. This sequence originates from an adult who received the AZD1222 COVID-19 vaccine. The material sequenced was peripheral blood, taken 28 days after the second AZD1222 dose. In DNA form, the CDR3 reads TGTGCCAGCAGTTCCCGAGGGTCGGGGGGAGGTGAGCAGTTCTTC. Amino acids: CASSSRGSGGGEQFF.